This T cell receptor (beta chain) was found in a study of a mutant IDH1 vaccine in newly diagnosed glioma. Overall study: Treated patients, about 60% male and roughly 38% female, averaged around 40 years of age. Before enrollment, the patients had been treated with radiotherapy alone, temozolomide alone, or both together. Most of them had received both. Study-wide points: Of the patients, around 93% had vaccine-induced immune responses. Apparently, pseudoprogression bore no relation to changes among the top peripheral T cell clonotypes.

The repertoire was sequenced with immunoSEQ multiplex PCR; TCRdb's copy has only in-frame clones and lacks some. This sample has 50,000 or so clones, with about nine tenths found just once. Time point reported: baseline, week 1 (first vaccination visit). Treatment in this sample: pre-vaccination baseline after standard-of-care therapy. This clone was observed a few times. Its antigen is currently unknown. This specimen consisted of PBMCs, obtained from a glioma patient treated with radiotherapy, temozolomide or both. This TCR was recovered from a man aged 35-49 years with glioma.

DNA for the CDR3: TGTGCCAGCAGCACCTCCAGCGGAAGAAGCGATACGCAGTATTTT. It translates to CASSTSSGRSDTQYF. The rearrangement uses TRBV11-1 and TRBJ2-3; tentative D call: TRBD2 (5 bases). The germline gives CDR1 SGHAT, CDR2 FQDESV (reference sequence). The CDR3 spans 15 residues. The V end was cut by 5 bases, the J end by 6 bases, with 18 bases between.